These T cell receptor beta chains were read from a single sample in a study of cytomegalovirus exposure and HLA in healthy donors. Clones were sequenced by immunoSEQ multiplex PCR, and TCRdb holds only the in-frame ones, with some missing. The sample has approximately 90,000 clones, 75% seen once. Sequenced input: PBMCs. Receptors originate from a man aged 40-50 years in good health and CMV-seronegative. Each CDR3 is given without its conserved first and last residue. Each record gives: V gene, clone size, J gene, CDR3 protein. Clone size, where shown, is once, few, many, or a class for clones that have expanded.

TRBV2	-	TRBJ1-5	ASSLTTGQGSQPQH
TRBV18	-	TRBJ1-3	ASSPPGTGSLDTIY
TRBV28	once	TRBJ1-6	ASTPPRVGNSPLH
TRBV28	-	TRBJ1-2	ASSLPGGGGYT
TRBV11-2	few	TRBJ2-1	ASSFDRVGQF
TRBV19	-	TRBJ2-5	ASRGTEETQY
TRBV5-5	-	TRBJ2-6	ASSLGTSSGANVLT
TRBV28	-	TRBJ2-7	ASLELAGDEQY
TRBV5-6	-	TRBJ1-5	ASSLGQELQPQH
TRBV19	-	TRBJ1-5	ASSNRAQPQH
TRBV28	-	TRBJ1-6	ASSARSGTGNNSPLH
TRBV5-1	-	TRBJ2-7	ASSGRGTESYEQY
TRBV19	-	TRBJ2-7	ASSIQDYDEQY
TRBV25-1	-	TRBJ2-5	ASSDQDRKETQY
TRBV5-4	-	TRBJ1-4	ASSPTGPNEKLF